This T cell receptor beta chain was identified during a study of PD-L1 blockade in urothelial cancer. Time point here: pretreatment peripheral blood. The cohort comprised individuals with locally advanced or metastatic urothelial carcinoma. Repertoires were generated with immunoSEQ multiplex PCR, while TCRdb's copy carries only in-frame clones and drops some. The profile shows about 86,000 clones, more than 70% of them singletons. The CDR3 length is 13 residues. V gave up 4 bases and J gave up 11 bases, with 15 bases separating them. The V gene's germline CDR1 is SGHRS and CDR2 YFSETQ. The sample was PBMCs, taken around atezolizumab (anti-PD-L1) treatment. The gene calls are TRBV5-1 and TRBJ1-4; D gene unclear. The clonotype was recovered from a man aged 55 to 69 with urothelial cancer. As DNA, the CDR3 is TGCGCCAGCAGCACGGGCCGGGGTGGGAAACTGTTTTTT. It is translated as CASSTGRGGKLFF.